The T cell receptor beta chain under discussion was sequenced for a study of follicular helper T cells after annual influenza vaccination. Overall study context: Some donors were sampled over the 2013-2014, 2014-2015 and 2015-2016 vaccinations.

The CDR3 has 13 residues. The germline CDR1 and CDR2 sequences are SGHVS and FNYEAQ. The assay was immunoSEQ multiplex PCR, and TCRdb's table has in-frame clones only and misses some. Counted here are 8,500 to 10,000 clones, roughly four fifths occurring once; the ten biggest clones make up 0.5% to 0.75%. Regarding time point: 2013-2014 season, 7 days after vaccination. Adults received seasonal inactivated influenza vaccine, with sorted blood CD4 subsets sequenced before and after. Subjects lived in the community and lacked influenza vaccine within the prior 6 months. This clone was counted only a few times.

The sequencing here drew on CXCR5- memory CD4+ T cells sorted from blood, taken 7 days after influenza vaccination. The origin of this receptor is an adult who received the influenza vaccine. The chain combines TRBV7-6 with TRBJ2-7; 9 nucleotides match TRBD1. The tail of the sequence fits TRBJ2-1 better, so the J call may be wrong. The CDR3 region has the DNA TGTGCCAGCAGCCGGGACAGGGACTACGAGCAGTTCTTC. It specifies CASSRDRDYEQFF.